This T cell receptor beta chain came from a study of CD8 T cells in Susac syndrome. Sequencing of TCR beta covered CD8+ and CD4+ T cells obtained from blood. Trimming took 5 bases from V and 5 from J; bases not matched to a gene: 5. CDR3 length: 14 amino acids. Germline CDR1 reads SGHTA; CDR2 reads FQGNSA. Random hexamers were used to reverse transcribe the RNA input (roughly 0.5 to 1 ug). Each CDR3 protein gets one entry after TCRdb re-called the immunoSEQ multiplex PCR reads with MiXCR. Of about 130,000 distinct CDR3 sequences in the sample, more than 80% are singletons; the top ten hold 0.25% to 0.35%.

This receptor was identified in a human donor with multiple sclerosis. Sequenced input: CD8+ T cells from PBMCs. The chain uses TRBV7-2 and TRBJ2-5, with 10 bases lining up with TRBD2. CDR3 residues: CASSNSGGRETQYF. Written as DNA, the CDR3 is TGTGCCAGCAGCAATAGCGGGGGGAGGGAGACCCAGTACTTC.